These 26 T cell receptor beta chains came from one sample sequenced in a study of control samples from healthy donors and cancer patients. Here immunoSEQ multiplex PCR was the method, and the copy in TCRdb shows in-frame clones only, minus some. The data contain some 410,000 clones, more than 80% of them seen just once; the ten biggest clones take up around 6.5%. What was sequenced was PBMCs. These receptors originate from a man aged 35-49 years with head and neck cancer.

This CDR3 is CSETVSGVEGYTF. CDR3 DNA sequence: TGCAGCGAAACCGTATCGGGGGTTGAGGGCTACACCTTC. The chain carries TRBV29-1 and TRBJ1-2, with D possibly matching TRBD1 (5 bases). The CDR3 consists of 13 residues. CDR1 is SQVTM and CDR2 is ANQGSEA in the germline V gene. Between the trimmed V and J ends, which lost 7 bases and 8 bases, there was a span of 20 bases.

The genes are TRBV10-3 and TRBJ2-1; D gene unclear. V was cut by 2 bases and J by 0 bases, with 11 bases left in between. CDR1 is ENHRY and CDR2 is SYGVKD in the germline V gene. CDR3 size: 16 residues. CDR3 coding DNA: TGTGCCATCAGTGAGCCGTCCCTGAGCTCCTACAATGAGCAGTTCTTC. It codes for CAISEPSLSSYNEQFF.

The chain couples TRBV4-3 to TRBJ2-1, with TRBD1 matching over 9 bases. J was trimmed by 5 bases and V by 2 bases; bases with no gene match: 10. CDR1 and CDR2 (germline): LGHNA, YSLEER. The CDR3 loop spans 17 amino acids. The CDR3 bases are TGCGCCAGCAGCCAACACCCCGGGACAGGGAGTGACAATGAGCAGTTCTTC. It translates to CASSQHPGTGSDNEQFF.

The chain is built from TRBV5-1 and TRBJ2-1; D uncertain. Germline CDR1 is SGHRS and CDR2 is YFSETQ. V lost 4 bases and J 0 bases, leaving 11 bases between the germline ends. CDR3 length: 15 amino acids. The CDR3 coding sequence is TGCGCCAGCAGCCCTGAGACGGGCTCCTACAATGAGCAGTTCTTC. Amino acids: CASSPETGSYNEQFF.

This clone is a singleton in its sample. The chain carries TRBV30 and TRBJ1-2; 8 bases are shared with TRBD1. Germline assignment: CDR1 GTSNPN and CDR2 SVGIG (reference sequence). V gave up 3 bases and J gave up 4 bases; unmatched junction bases: 16. The CDR3 has 17 residues. CDR3 coding DNA: TGTGCCTGGAGGGGTGCGTCCAGGGGGCGATGGAGCTATGGCTACACCTTC. It codes for CAWRGASRGRWSYGYTF.

The V gene is TRBV9, the J gene TRBJ1-6, with D unclear. CDR3 length: 15 amino acids. Trimming removed 4 bases from V and 6 bases from J, with 14 bases in between. The germline CDR1 and CDR2 sequences are SGDLS and YYNGEE. The CDR3 nucleotides read TGTGCCAGCAGCCCCGAGGGCTCCATTAATTCACCCCTCCACTTT. Its protein product is CASSPEGSINSPLHF.

The V call is TRBV6-5, the J call TRBJ1-2; D gene ambiguous. This CDR3 region has 12 residues. CDR1 and CDR2 from the germline V gene are MNHEY and SVGAGI. V was clipped by 4 bases and J by 4 bases, with 7 bases between them. CDR3 protein: CASSSTSYGYTF. DNA for the CDR3: TGTGCCAGCAGTTCCACGTCCTATGGCTACACCTTC.

This rearrangement joins TRBV28 to TRBJ1-5, with 8 bases lining up with TRBD1. Germline V gene data show CDR1 as MDHEN and CDR2 as SYDVKM. The CDR3 covers 15 residues. V lost 6 bases, J lost 4 bases, and 8 bases stayed unmatched. CDR3 in DNA: TGTGCCAGCAGGGTACCCGGGACAGGAAATCAGCCCCAGCATTTT. This encodes CASRVPGTGNQPQHF.

The chain is built from TRBV21-1 and TRBJ2-7; the table calls TRBD1, which could not be checked here. TRBV21-1 is termed a pseudogene. The CDR3 consists of 15 residues. CDR3: CASSKPSRASYEQYF. For the CDR3, the DNA is TGTGCCAGCAGCAAACCATCCAGGGCCTCCTACGAGCAGTACTTC.

This CDR3 is CASSLWYEQFF. The CDR3 bases are TGTGCCAGCAGCTTATGGTATGAGCAGTTCTTC. The rearrangement joins TRBV7-9 to TRBJ2-1; no reliable D call. CDR1 and CDR2 from the germline V gene are SEHNR and FQNEAQ (reference sequence). CDR3 length: 11 residues. V was cut by 2 bases and J by 8 bases, with 4 bases left in between.

J is TRBJ2-1 and V is TRBV27; the match to TRBD2 covers 9 bases. CDR1 and CDR2 from the germline V gene are MNHEY and SMNVEV (reference sequence). The V and J ends lost 7 bases and 4 bases, in that order; junction bases with no gene match: 5. The CDR3 spans 14 residues. The CDR3 bases are TGTGCCAGCATTAGCGGGAGAGGTTACAATGAGCAGTTCTTC. Translating it yields CASISGRGYNEQFF.

The V gene is TRBV24-1, the J gene TRBJ2-1; maybe TRBD1 (7 bases). V dropped 9 bases and J dropped 8 bases, with 19 bases sitting between them. CDR1 and CDR2 (germline): KGHDR, SFDVKD. The CDR3 spans 14 residues. The CDR3 region is CATRGIGGGDEQFF. CDR3 sequence (DNA): TGTGCCACCCGGGGGATAGGAGGGGGCGATGAGCAGTTCTTC.

The V call is TRBV27, the J call TRBJ2-6; 7 positions match TRBD1. CDR3 length equals 19 residues. J was trimmed by 0 bases and V by 6 bases; bases with no gene match: 14. CDR1 and CDR2 from the germline V gene are MNHEY and SMNVEV (reference sequence). CDR3 protein: CASRSDSGTVFSGANVLTF. For the CDR3, the DNA is TGTGCCAGCAGGTCGGATTCCGGGACAGTCTTCTCTGGGGCCAACGTCCTGACTTTC.

The chain employs TRBV28 and TRBJ1-5, with TRBD1 as a possible D gene (5 bases). The CDR3 contains 14 residues. Germline lookup yields CDR1 MDHEN and CDR2 SYDVKM. V was cut by 8 bases and J by 2 bases, with 13 bases left in between. The CDR3 DNA follows: TGTGCCAGCTGGATAGCGGGGGGCAATCAGCCCCAGCATTTT. Protein: CASWIAGGNQPQHF.

This clone was detected only a few times. The identical CDR3 is also encoded by other nucleotide sequences in the sample. The gene calls are TRBV9 and TRBJ1-1; 8 nucleotides align to TRBD1. J was trimmed by 3 bases and V by 3 bases; bases with no gene match: 1. The CDR3 sequence is 13 residues long. Per the germline V gene, CDR1 is SGDLS and CDR2 is YYNGEE. The CDR3 sequence: CASSETGDTEAFF. The CDR3 DNA reads as TGTGCCAGCAGCGAGACAGGGGACACTGAAGCTTTCTTT.

The sample holds one count of this clone. The rearrangement links TRBV18 to TRBJ2-2, with 9 nucleotides matching TRBD2. This CDR3 comprises 16 residues. The trim removed 8 bases at V and 4 bases at J, leaving 11 bases unmatched. The germline V gene encodes CDR1 KGHSH and CDR2 LQKENI. DNA for the CDR3: TGTGCCAGCCGACCCGGGGCTAGCGGGATCACCGGGGAGCTGTTTTTT. It translates to CASRPGASGITGELFF. Full variable domain (outside the CDR3, taken from reference TRBV18 and TRBJ2-2): NAGVMQNPRHLVRRRGQEARLRCSPMKGHSHVYWYRQLPEEGLKFMVYLQKENIIDESGMPKERFSAEFPKEGPSILRIQQVVRGDSAAYFCASRPGASGITGELFFGEGSRLTVL.

This chain uses TRBV5-1 with TRBJ2-7; D gene unclear. Germline V gives CDR1 SGHRS, CDR2 YFSETQ. The CDR3 has 13 residues. V was cut by 2 bases and J by 7 bases, with 13 bases left in between. DNA of the CDR3: TGCGCCAGCAGCTTCACAGCCGGTGGGGAGCAGTACTTC. Translating gives CASSFTAGGEQYF.

The gene calls are TRBV5-1 and TRBJ1-4, with D perhaps matching TRBD1 (6 bases). Germline V lookup: CDR1 SGHRS, CDR2 YFSETQ. This CDR3 spans 15 amino acids. Trimming shortened V by 0 bases and J by 3 bases, and 9 bases separated the two germline ends. CDR3 bases: TGCGCCAGCAGCTTGGTTGGACAGTCTAATGAAAAACTGTTTTTT. Translated, it gives CASSLVGQSNEKLFF.

The genes are TRBV6-2 or TRBV6-3 and TRBJ2-7; TRBD1 agrees at 7 bases. CDR3 length: 19 amino acids. Germline CDR1 and CDR2: MNHEY and SVGEGT. J gave up 1 base and V 6 bases, and 21 bases lay outside the gene matches. In DNA form, the CDR3 reads TGTGCCAGCAGCAACCCCGTCGGGCAGGGGGAATTGTGGTCCTACGAGCAGTACTTC. Amino acids: CASSNPVGQGELWSYEQYF.

This chain uses TRBV4-2 with TRBJ2-5; 7 nucleotides agree with TRBD1. J gave up 1 base and V 1 base, and 6 bases lay outside the gene matches. The germline V gene encodes CDR1 LGHNA and CDR2 YNFKEQ. The CDR3 contains 16 residues. The CDR3 DNA reads TGTGCCAGCAGCCAAGTAGGGGGCGAGCTCCAAGAGACCCAGTACTTC. Translation gives CASSQVGGELQETQYF.

The chain carries TRBV4-3 and TRBJ2-2; D is unresolved. This CDR3 has 13 amino acids. CDR1 and CDR2 (germline): LGHNA, YSLEER. Trimming left V 3 bases short and J 7 bases short, with 9 bases between. The CDR3 sequence: CASSHGPVGELFF. DNA of the CDR3: TGCGCCAGCAGCCATGGGCCTGTCGGGGAGCTGTTTTTT.

V usage is TRBV6-2 or TRBV6-3 and J usage is TRBJ1-4; 7 nucleotides align to TRBD1. Germline CDR1 reads MNHEY; CDR2 reads SVGEGT. V lost 5 bases, J lost 8 bases, and 8 bases stayed unmatched. This CDR3 has 14 amino acids. CDR3 bases: TGTGCCAGCAGTCCCATCGACAGGGACGAAAAACTGTTTTTT. Translated: CASSPIDRDEKLFF.

The chain couples TRBV7-8 to TRBJ1-1; no firm D call. V lost 7 bases and J 3 bases, leaving 15 bases between the germline ends. This CDR3 is 14 amino acids long. From germline, CDR1 is SGHVS and CDR2 FQNEAQ. For the CDR3, the DNA is TGTGCCAGCACGGGTAGGCGCATGGACACTGAAGCTTTCTTT. Its translation is CASTGRRMDTEAFF.

The chain links TRBV30 to TRBJ2-7, with a possible D match to TRBD1 (6 bases). This CDR3 is built from 19 residues. Germline V gene lookup returns CDR1 GTSNPN and CDR2 SVGIG (reference sequence). Trimming removed 5 bases from V and 6 bases from J, with 35 bases in between. The CDR3 bases are TGTGCCTGGTCCTTCCCTACTCCTCTGGAGGCAGGGACATGGCTCGAGCAGTACTTC. This translates into CAWSFPTPLEAGTWLEQYF.

This clone was counted once. The chain joins TRBV2 to TRBJ2-3, with D possibly TRBD2 on 6 matching bases. The CDR3 is 15 residues long. The ends were cut back, 2 bases at V and 4 bases at J, with 13 bases in the middle. The germline gives CDR1 SNHLY, CDR2 FYNNEI. CDR3 residues: CASSENSGSADTQYF. The DNA of the CDR3 is TGTGCCAGCAGTGAAAACTCCGGGAGCGCAGATACGCAGTATTTT. The full variable domain, rest sourced from reference TRBV2 and TRBJ2-3, is EPEVTQTPSHQVTQMGQEVILRCVPISNHLYFYWYRQILGQKVEFLVSFYNNEISEKSEIFDDQFSVERPDGSNFTLKIRSTKLEDSAMYFCASSENSGSADTQYFGPGTRLTVL.

The rearrangement joins TRBV29-1 to TRBJ1-5; 9 bases line up with TRBD1. J gave up 5 bases and V 6 bases, and 5 bases lay outside the gene matches. This CDR3 spans 13 amino acids. Germline V gene lookup returns CDR1 SQVTM and CDR2 ANQGSEA. CDR3 sequence reads: CSVGQGTYQPQHF. The CDR3, as DNA: TGCAGCGTGGGACAGGGCACCTATCAGCCCCAGCATTTT.